Shown below are 14 T cell receptor beta chains from a single sample sequenced in a study of T cell responses to AZD1222 COVID-19 vaccine. Assay: immunoSEQ multiplex PCR; the TCRdb copy retains only in-frame clones and omits some. The sample consists of 85,000 to 110,000 clones, 91% of them appearing once. Specimen: peripheral blood, collected on day 0 of AZD1222 vaccination. These receptors were obtained from an adult in good health.

The rearrangement uses TRBV2 and TRBJ2-1, with 13 positions matching TRBD2. The germline V gene encodes CDR1 SNHLY and CDR2 FYNNEI. V gave up 5 bases and J gave up 6 bases; unmatched junction bases: 4. The CDR3 contains 15 residues. CDR3 nucleotide sequence: TGTGCCAGCAGTAGGACTAGCGGGAGAGGCAATGAGCAGTTCTTC. Encoded protein: CASSRTSGRGNEQFF.

V usage is TRBV6-5 and J usage is TRBJ2-5; no reliable D call. This CDR3 has 14 residues. Germline V gives CDR1 MNHEY, CDR2 SVGAGI. The V and J ends lost 6 bases and 2 bases respectively, with 13 bases between them. The CDR3 DNA is TGTGCCAGCAGGAAGCGCCTTTCTCAAGAGACCCAGTACTTC. The encoded protein is CASRKRLSQETQYF.

The chain recombines TRBV11-3 with TRBJ1-2; D perhaps matches TRBD1 (5 bases). Germline V CDR1 and CDR2: SGHNT, YENEEA. This CDR3 contains 19 residues. V dropped 1 base and J dropped 2 bases, with 23 bases sitting between them. CDR3 amino acids: CASSLGRPGETAANYGYTF. The CDR3, as DNA: TGTGCCAGCAGCTTAGGGAGACCCGGCGAGACAGCCGCGAACTATGGCTACACCTTC.

The rearrangement links TRBV7-2 to TRBJ1-3; D is undetermined. Trimming cost V 2 bases and J 2 bases, with 16 bases left between them. CDR3 length: 17 residues. CDR1 SGHTA and CDR2 FQGNSA come from the germline V gene. The CDR3 nucleotides read TGTGCCAGCAGCTTAACCTCGACCGGAGGGCCTGGAAACACCATATATTTT. Protein sequence: CASSLTSTGGPGNTIYF.

The gene calls are TRBV7-8 and TRBJ2-1, with D possibly being TRBD2 (5 bases). The germline CDR1 and CDR2 sequences are SGHVS and FQNEAQ. Trimming removed 5 bases from V and 7 bases from J, with 9 bases in between. CDR3 size: 12 residues. The CDR3: CASSRRTNEQFF. The CDR3 DNA follows: TGTGCCAGCAGCCGGAGGACTAATGAGCAGTTCTTC.

The chain joins TRBV7-3 to TRBJ2-1, with 7 bases fitting TRBD2. This CDR3 contains 16 residues. J was trimmed by 1 base and V by 5 bases; bases with no gene match: 8. CDR1 and CDR2 (germline): SGHTA, FQGTGA. CDR3 in DNA: TGTGCCAGCAGCCTCAGTCTAGCGGAGTCCTACAATGAGCAGTTCTTC. This gives the protein CASSLSLAESYNEQFF.

V is TRBV3-1 (or the pseudogene TRBV3-2) and J is TRBJ2-7; D may match TRBD1 or TRBD2 (7 bases each). The germline V gene has CDR1 LGHDT and CDR2 YNNKEL (reference sequence). Trimming shortened V by 4 bases and J by 5 bases, and 15 bases separated the two germline ends. The length of the CDR3 is 14 residues. This CDR3 is CASSLQGGLHEQYF. DNA of the CDR3: TGTGCCAGCAGCCTTCAGGGGGGGCTGCACGAGCAGTACTTC.

The chain couples TRBV11-2 to TRBJ2-7, with 7 bases matching TRBD1. Germline V gene lookup returns CDR1 SGHAT and CDR2 FQNNGV. Trimming at V came to 0 bases and at J to 4 bases, leaving 9 bases not matched to a gene. The CDR3 consists of 16 residues. DNA of the CDR3: TGTGCCAGCAGCTTAGAAGGGGGCAGGGTTTTTTACGAGCAGTACTTC. It specifies CASSLEGGRVFYEQYF.

DNA of the CDR3: TGCGCCATCGTGACCGGGACTAGCGAAAACAATGAGCAGTTCTTC. The encoded protein is CAIVTGTSENNEQFF. V and J are TRBV10-1 and TRBJ2-1, with 10 bases matching TRBD2. V trimming: 10 bases; J trimming: 5 bases; junction bases outside the gene matches: 11. This CDR3 spans 15 amino acids. CDR1 is WNHNN and CDR2 is SYGVQD in the germline V gene (reference sequence).

This clone was counted once. The chain uses TRBV7-9 and TRBJ1-3; possibly TRBD1 for D (6 bases). The CDR3 consists of 16 residues. Germline CDR1 is SEHNR and CDR2 is FQNEAQ (reference sequence). V lost 5 bases and J 1 base, leaving 15 bases between the germline ends. CDR3 region: CASSLETGQSGNTIYF. CDR3 DNA sequence: TGTGCCAGCAGCCTAGAGACAGGCCAGTCTGGAAACACCATATATTTT.

The chain joins TRBV10-2 to TRBJ2-5, with 9 bases lining up with TRBD2. The V and J ends lost 7 bases and 4 bases, in that order; junction bases with no gene match: 4. Per the germline V gene, CDR1 is WSHSY and CDR2 is SAAADI. The CDR3 length is 13 residues. CDR3 amino acids: CASNSGSGETQYF. CDR3 coding DNA: TGCGCCAGCAATAGCGGGAGTGGAGAGACCCAGTACTTC.

The V and J genes are TRBV7-2 and TRBJ2-3; 7 bases map to TRBD2. This CDR3 has 19 residues. With V trimmed by 2 bases and J by 4 bases, 18 bases remained unmatched. The germline V gene has CDR1 SGHTA and CDR2 FQGNSA. CDR3 sequence reads: CASSLNPAWGGANADTQYF. CDR3 DNA sequence: TGTGCCAGCAGCTTAAACCCCGCGTGGGGGGGAGCCAACGCAGATACGCAGTATTTT. Full variable domain (outside the CDR3, taken from reference TRBV7-2 and TRBJ2-3): GAGVSQSPSNKVTEKGKDVELRCDPISGHTALYWYRQSLGQGLEFLIYFQGNSAPDKSGLPSDRFSAERTGGSVSTLTIQRTQQEDSAVYLCASSLNPAWGGANADTQYFGPGTRLTVL.

The sample holds one count of this clone. A read error is the likely source, as a far larger clone sits one nucleotide away. V is TRBV7-2 and J is TRBJ2-1, with D hard to call. This CDR3 is 13 amino acids long. Deletions cut 1 base from V and 4 bases from J, with 5 bases between. Looked up from germline, CDR1 is SGHTA and CDR2 is FQGNSA. The CDR3, as DNA: TGTGCCAGCAGCTTAGGGTTTTACAATGAGCAGTTCTTC. This encodes CASSLGFYNEQFF. Variable domain in full (rest from reference TRBV7-2 and TRBJ2-1): GAGVSQSPSNKVTEKGKDVELRCDPISGHTALYWYRQSLGQGLEFLIYFQGNSAPDKSGLPSDRFSAERTGGSVSTLTIQRTQQEDSAVYLCASSLGFYNEQFFGPGTRLTVL.

The chain has TRBV5-5 and TRBJ2-2; 9 nucleotides agree with TRBD1. V was pared by 4 bases and J by 4 bases, with 5 bases of the junction left unmatched. CDR1 is SGHKS, CDR2 YYEKEE, per germline (reference sequence). The CDR3 sequence is 15 residues long. The CDR3 region is CASSPQGAGTGELFF. As DNA, the CDR3 is TGTGCCAGCAGCCCACAGGGGGCAGGCACCGGGGAGCTGTTTTTT.